This T cell receptor beta chain was documented in a study of cytomegalovirus exposure and HLA in healthy donors. PCR amplification relied on 60 Vbeta primers (plus 13 Jbeta primers). TCRdb keeps only in-frame clones here, not all; method: immunoSEQ multiplex PCR. The sample includes about 160,000 clones, around 80% of them seen just once. Between the trimmed V and J ends, which lost 1 base and 11 bases, there was a span of 15 bases. Germline lookup yields CDR1 SGHAT and CDR2 FQNNGV. The CDR3 has 13 residues. Sequencing was done on a sample of PBMCs. The genes are TRBV11-2 and TRBJ2-7; possible D gene TRBD2, 6 bases. This clonotype originated in a male donor in good health and CMV-seropositive. The CDR3 loop is CASSLGLAPVEYF. In DNA form, the CDR3 reads TGTGCCAGCAGCTTAGGGCTAGCGCCGGTGGAGTACTTC.